The 27 T cell receptor beta chains listed next were all sequenced from one sample in a study of OX40 agonist ivuxolimab in advanced cancers. Method: immunoSEQ multiplex PCR; TCRdb's copy keeps in-frame clones and lacks some. The table has about 70,000 clones, approximately 90% seen once. The sample was CD4+ or CD8+ T cells sorted from blood, taken in a trial of the OX40 agonist ivuxolimab. Every receptor here comes from an adult with an advanced solid tumor such as melanoma, head and neck, liver or kidney cancer.

V gene TRBV13 combines with J gene TRBJ2-5; D unresolved. V lost 7 bases and J 0 bases, leaving 6 bases between the germline ends. CDR1 and CDR2 (germline): PRHDT, FYEKMQ (reference sequence). CDR3 length: 12 amino acids. The CDR3 protein is CASTRDQETQYF. The DNA of the CDR3 is TGTGCCAGCACCCGGGACCAAGAGACCCAGTACTTC.

The chain joins TRBV19 to TRBJ1-2; 8 bases match TRBD1. The germline V gene encodes CDR1 LNHDA and CDR2 SQIVND (reference sequence). V was clipped by 0 bases and J by 1 base; unmatched bases: 4. The CDR3 runs 16 residues. The CDR3 here is CASSIDGTGFNYGYTF. DNA of the CDR3: TGTGCCAGTAGTATAGATGGGACAGGATTTAACTATGGCTACACCTTC.

The chain has TRBV5-6 and TRBJ1-6; TRBD1 aligns across 7 bases. This CDR3 has 15 residues. Germline CDR1 and CDR2: SGHDT and YYEEEE. The ends lost 3 bases at V and 2 bases at J; junction bases unmatched: 2. In nucleotides, the CDR3 is TGTGCCAGCAGCTCACAGGGGACCTATAATTCACCCCTCCACTTT. This codes for CASSSQGTYNSPLHF.

The chain uses TRBV10-2 and TRBJ1-4; no definite D call. This CDR3 region has 14 residues. Germline V gives CDR1 WSHSY, CDR2 SAAADI. The V gene lost 3 bases and the J gene lost 7 bases, with 12 bases spanning the gap. This CDR3 is CASSDAGVGEKLFF. CDR3 DNA: TGCGCCAGCAGTGACGCTGGGGTGGGTGAAAAACTGTTTTTT.

The V gene is TRBV27, the J gene TRBJ2-7; the D gene could be TRBD1 or TRBD2 (6 bases each). V shed 4 bases and J shed 6 bases, with 16 bases lying between them. Germline CDR1 MNHEY, CDR2 SMNVEV (reference sequence). The CDR3 spans 14 residues. The CDR3 protein is CASSWGRGAGEQYF. CDR3 nucleotide sequence: TGTGCCAGCAGTTGGGGAAGGGGGGCGGGCGAGCAGTACTTC.

This clone was picked up a small number of times. V is TRBV6-1 and J is TRBJ2-1; 11 nucleotides agree with TRBD2. J gave up 7 bases and V 1 base, and 3 bases lay outside the gene matches. The germline V gene encodes CDR1 MNHNS and CDR2 SASEGT. The CDR3 is made up of 15 amino acids. As DNA, the CDR3 is TGTGCCAGCAGTGAAGGACTAGCGGGGACTAATGAGCAGTTCTTC. This gives the protein CASSEGLAGTNEQFF.

J is TRBJ2-5 and V is TRBV4-1; 13 nucleotides match TRBD2. The CDR3 covers 16 residues. The junction had 6 bases not matched to a gene; V was cut back by 3 bases and J by 5 bases. The V gene's germline CDR1 is MGHRA and CDR2 YSYEKL. CDR3 region: CASSQGLAGMYETQYF. The CDR3 DNA reads as TGCGCCAGCAGCCAGGGACTAGCGGGGATGTATGAGACCCAGTACTTC.

V gene TRBV5-1 combines with J gene TRBJ2-3; D remains ambiguous. The CDR3 sequence is 13 residues long. Trimming pared 4 bases from V and 2 bases from J, leaving 8 bases between. Germline assignment: CDR1 SGHRS and CDR2 YFSETQ. The CDR3 region has the DNA TGCGCCAGCAGCGGGGAAAACACAGATACGCAGTATTTT. Its protein is CASSGENTDTQYF.

The chain carries TRBV7-9 and TRBJ1-2; TRBD1 aligns across 8 bases. There are 15 residues in the CDR3. The J segment lost 4 bases and the V segment lost 5 bases, leaving 9 bases of the junction unmatched. Germline assignment: CDR1 SEHNR and CDR2 FQNEAQ (reference sequence). The chain's CDR3 is CASSGPGTGVYGYTF. The CDR3 bases are TGTGCCAGCAGCGGCCCCGGGACAGGAGTCTATGGCTACACCTTC.

DNA of the CDR3: TGTGCCAGCAGCCCCGGGACTAGCGGTATAGATACGCAGTATTTT. Translating gives CASSPGTSGIDTQYF. The rearrangement links TRBV5-8 to TRBJ2-3; TRBD2 aligns across 11 bases. Trimming took 4 bases from V and 5 from J; bases not matched to a gene: 6. From germline, CDR1 is SGHTS and CDR2 YDEGEE. The CDR3 has 15 amino acids.

The V and J genes are TRBV29-1 and TRBJ2-7; D possibly matches TRBD1 or TRBD2 (5 bases each). The CDR3 totals 15 residues. Per the germline V gene, CDR1 is SQVTM and CDR2 is ANQGSEA. Trimming stripped 5 bases from V and 7 bases from J, with 24 bases between. CDR3: CSVTGLSGTYGEQYF. In DNA form, the CDR3 reads TGCAGCGTTACTGGGTTGTCCGGGACCTATGGGGAGCAGTACTTC.

The J gene is TRBJ2-7, the V gene TRBV4-1; TRBD2 might be the D (7 bases). Trimming took 1 base from V and 3 from J, leaving 13 bases between them. This CDR3 has 15 residues. The germline gives CDR1 MGHRA, CDR2 YSYEKL. CDR3 sequence: CASSQGGGLYYEQYF. CDR3 DNA sequence: TGCGCCAGCAGCCAAGGCGGGGGCCTTTACTACGAGCAGTACTTC.

This clone has a single count. This chain connects TRBV11-2 to TRBJ2-7, with D hard to call. V was pared by 4 bases and J by 3 bases, with 19 bases between. Per the germline V gene, CDR1 is SGHAT and CDR2 is FQNNGV. This CDR3 region has 16 residues. CDR3 residues: CASSWVQTIPFYEQYF. The CDR3 DNA reads TGTGCCAGCAGCTGGGTACAGACCATACCGTTCTACGAGCAGTACTTC. Together with reference TRBV11-2 and TRBJ2-7, the CDR3 gives the full variable domain: EAGVAQSPRYKIIEKRQSVAFWCNPISGHATLYWYQQILGQGPKLLIQFQNNGVVDDSQLPKDRFSAERLKGVDSTLKIQPAKLEDSAVYLCASSWVQTIPFYEQYFGPGTRLTVT.

The rearrangement links TRBV7-8 to TRBJ2-2; 9 positions agree with TRBD1. There are 18 residues in the CDR3. Germline V gene data show CDR1 as SGHVS and CDR2 as FQNEAQ. J was trimmed by 4 bases and V by 3 bases; bases with no gene match: 12. CDR3 in DNA: TGTGCCAGCAGCTTGCTAAACAGGGGGCTTTTGAGCACCGGGGAGCTGTTTTTT. Protein product: CASSLLNRGLLSTGELFF.

The V gene is TRBV9, the J gene TRBJ2-1; TRBD2 matches 13 bases. The CDR3 is 19 amino acids. Per the germline V gene, CDR1 is SGDLS and CDR2 is YYNGEE. With 1 base clipped from V and 0 bases from J, the junction kept 7 bases outside the gene matches. The CDR3 region is CASSVRLAGGLSSYNEQFF. CDR3 in DNA: TGTGCCAGCAGCGTAAGACTAGCGGGGGGCCTTAGCTCCTACAATGAGCAGTTCTTC.

This clone was recorded once. The chain couples TRBV11-2 to TRBJ2-7, with 8 nucleotides matching TRBD2. Germline CDR1 SGHAT, CDR2 FQNNGV. Losses at the gene ends were 5 bases for V and 3 bases for J; bases not matched to a gene: 12. This CDR3 region has 16 residues. The CDR3 sequence: CASSPRPRGVFYEQYF. Written as DNA, the CDR3 is TGTGCCAGCAGCCCAAGACCGCGGGGGGTTTTCTACGAGCAGTACTTC.

The V and J genes are TRBV13 and TRBJ2-1; D is possibly TRBD1 or TRBD2 (6 bases each). CDR1 is PRHDT, CDR2 FYEKMQ, per germline (reference sequence). The CDR3 is 13 amino acids. Trimming cost V 5 bases and J 8 bases, with 13 bases left between them. The CDR3 reads CASSPEGGYEQFF. DNA of the CDR3: TGTGCCAGCAGCCCTGAGGGGGGCTATGAGCAGTTCTTC.

CDR3 loop: CASGLRQGTAAIEANYGYTF. Here the CDR3 DNA reads TGTGCTAGTGGTTTGCGCCAAGGGACAGCAGCTATTGAAGCTAACTATGGCTACACCTTC. The chain joins TRBV12-5 to TRBJ1-2; 7 bases agree with TRBD1. V lost 2 bases, J lost 0 bases, and 18 bases stayed unmatched. Germline V gene sequence: CDR1 LGHNT, CDR2 FRNRAP. CDR3 length equals 20 residues.

V is TRBV27 and J is TRBJ1-3; D not resolved. CDR1 is MNHEY, CDR2 SMNVEV, per germline (reference sequence). The CDR3 loop spans 15 amino acids. Trimming took off 5 bases at V and 0 bases at J, with 11 bases between the two ends. CDR3 in DNA: TGTGCCAGCAGTCCCACCTGGGTCTCTGGAAACACCATATATTTT. Encoded protein: CASSPTWVSGNTIYF.

Only one count was recorded for this clone. This sequence joins TRBV5-1 and TRBJ2-7; D gene unclear. V was shortened by 0 bases and J by 1 base, with 5 bases between the two germline ends. CDR3 size: 13 residues. The V gene's germline CDR1 is SGHRS and CDR2 YFSETQ. CDR3 nucleotide sequence: TGCGCCAGCAGCTTGGCCGTATCCTACGAGCAGTACTTC. It yields the protein CASSLAVSYEQYF.

This chain links TRBV30 with TRBJ1-3; a weak D match, TRBD1 (5 bases). Trimming left V 5 bases short and J 8 bases short, with 19 bases between. CDR1 and CDR2 (germline): GTSNPN, SVGIG (reference sequence). The CDR3 covers 14 residues. As DNA, the CDR3 is TGTGCCTGGTCTGCGTGGGGCTCGGGGGACACCATATATTTT. Protein product: CAWSAWGSGDTIYF.

CDR3 coding DNA: TGTGCCAGCAGCTTTATGGGGGGCGGCGAGCAGTACTTC. Amino acid sequence: CASSFMGGGEQYF. The chain recombines TRBV11-3 with TRBJ2-7, with D possibly called TRBD1 or TRBD2 (6 bases each). Germline V gives CDR1 SGHNT, CDR2 YENEEA. The CDR3 loop spans 13 amino acids. Trimming stripped 3 bases from V and 6 bases from J, with 12 bases between.

This clone was found a few times. The rearrangement uses TRBV4-1 and TRBJ1-6; D is unresolved. Per the germline V gene, CDR1 is MGHRA and CDR2 is YSYEKL. CDR3 length: 14 amino acids. Trimming left V 4 bases short and J 8 bases short, with 12 bases between. The chain's CDR3 is CASSPSGVDSPLHF. CDR3 nucleotides: TGCGCCAGCAGCCCGAGTGGGGTAGATTCACCCCTCCACTTT.

The chain couples TRBV4-1 to TRBJ1-4, with TRBD1 as a possible D gene (6 bases). This CDR3 comprises 14 residues. From germline, CDR1 is MGHRA and CDR2 YSYEKL. The ends were cut back, 5 bases at V and 4 bases at J, with 11 bases in the middle. CDR3 residues: CASSSGVVNEKLFF. As DNA, the CDR3 is TGCGCCAGCAGCTCAGGGGTAGTTAATGAAAAACTGTTTTTT.

V is TRBV6-5 and J is TRBJ1-1; D unresolved. The CDR3 length is 10 residues. Germline-derived CDR1 and CDR2 are MNHEY and SVGAGI. V was pared by 11 bases and J by 11 bases, with 15 bases between. CDR3 residues: CAQPQGRAFF. CDR3 nucleotide sequence: TGTGCCCAGCCTCAAGGTCGGGCTTTCTTT.

Here the CDR3 reads CASRKTGAYEQYF. Here the CDR3 DNA reads TGTGCCAGTAGAAAGACAGGGGCCTACGAGCAGTACTTC. The chain recombines TRBV19 with TRBJ2-7, with 8 bases identical to TRBD1. The CDR3 loop spans 13 amino acids. Trimming took 6 bases from V and 2 from J; bases not matched to a gene: 3. Germline V CDR1 and CDR2: LNHDA, SQIVND (reference sequence). The full variable domain, in which reference TRBV19 and TRBJ2-7 provide the parts outside the CDR3, is DGGITQSPKYLFRKEGQNVTLSCEQNLNHDAMYWYRQDPGQGLRLIYYSQIVNDFQKGDIAEGYSVSREKKESFPLTVTSAQKNPTAFYLCASRKTGAYEQYFGPGTRLTVT.

This rearrangement joins TRBV4-2 to TRBJ1-2; TRBD1 matches at 9 bases. This CDR3 has 16 residues. Trimming at V came to 0 bases and at J to 5 bases, leaving 7 bases not matched to a gene. Germline V gives CDR1 LGHNA, CDR2 YNFKEQ. The DNA for the CDR3 is TGTGCCAGCAGCCAAGATCCGGGACAGGGCTCATATGGCTACACCTTC. This codes for CASSQDPGQGSYGYTF.